A single sample is the source of the 30 T cell receptor beta chains below, sequenced in a study of T cells in Graves' hyperthyroidism and ophthalmopathy. Using RNA transcripts as the source, TCR beta CDR3 regions were amplified. A set of HTBI primers served as the primers for a first-round RT-PCR of the TCR CDR3. TCRdb itself ran the multiplex PCR reads through MiXCR, one entry per CDR3 protein. This sample carries under 400,000 distinct CDR3 sequences, 15% to 20% of them seen once, and the ten largest clones take roughly 16%. Sequences were obtained from blood. These receptors came from a woman aged 40 to 50 with Graves' ophthalmopathy.

In its sample, this clonotype was seen many times. The chain links TRBV10-1 to TRBJ2-7, with unresolved D. CDR3 length equals 14 residues. Germline V gene sequence: CDR1 WNHNN, CDR2 SYGVQD (reference sequence). With 3 bases removed from V and 5 bases from J, the gap between germline ends came to 14 bases. CDR3 region: CASSDGPTRDEQYF. The CDR3 DNA reads as TGCGCCAGCAGTGATGGGCCCACACGGGACGAGCAGTACTTC.

This clonotype has a count of ten or more. V gene TRBV19 combines with J gene TRBJ1-5, with no clear D. Trimming took off 6 bases at V and 6 bases at J, with 12 bases between the two ends. CDR3 size: 13 residues. Germline V gene lookup returns CDR1 LNHDA and CDR2 SQIVND (reference sequence). For the CDR3, the DNA is TGTGCCAGTAGGATCCCCGGGTCTCAGCCCCAGCATTTT. Protein: CASRIPGSQPQHF.

In this sample, this clonotype turned up many times. This rearrangement joins TRBV2 to TRBJ2-1; D might be TRBD1 (6 bases). This CDR3 region has 11 residues. Looked up from germline, CDR1 is SNHLY and CDR2 is FYNNEI. V lost 1 base to trimming and J lost 14 bases, with 9 bases between them. Written as DNA, the CDR3 is TGTGCCAGCAGTGAAGGAAGGGGGAAGTTCTTC. Its translation is CASSEGRGKFF.

This clonotype was seen a handful of times. The V and J genes are TRBV20-1 and TRBJ2-7; TRBD2 agrees at 11 bases. The junction had 4 bases not matched to a gene; V was cut back by 2 bases and J by 4 bases. The CDR3 has 14 residues. Germline V gene lookup returns CDR1 DFQATT and CDR2 SNEGSKA (reference sequence). The DNA of the CDR3 is TGCAGTGCTAGAAATAGCGGGAGGGAGTACGAGCAGTACTTC. Translating it yields CSARNSGREYEQYF.

The chain is built from TRBV28 and TRBJ1-1; D gene ambiguous. Germline V CDR1 and CDR2: MDHEN, SYDVKM. The CDR3 is 16 amino acids. V lost 3 bases to trimming and J lost 5 bases, with 19 bases between them. CDR3 DNA: TGTGCCAGCAGTTTTACAGCGTTTAGCTACAAGACTGAAGCTTTCTTT. It translates to CASSFTAFSYKTEAFF.

This clonotype was picked up many times. The chain carries TRBV28 and TRBJ1-5; a possible D gene is TRBD1 (5 bases). Germline CDR1 is MDHEN and CDR2 is SYDVKM. V lost 8 bases and J 4 bases, leaving 12 bases between the germline ends. The CDR3 spans 13 residues. The CDR3 region has the DNA TGTGCCAGCGCATACCCAGGGAATCAGCCCCAGCATTTT. Translating it yields CASAYPGNQPQHF. Variable domain in full (rest from reference TRBV28 and TRBJ1-5): DVKVTQSSRYLVKRTGEKVFLECVQDMDHENMFWYRQDPGLGLRLIYFSYDVKMKEKGDIPEGYSVSREKKERFSLILESASTNQTSMYLCASAYPGNQPQHFGDGTRLSIL.

Points on this clonotype: One junction end does not reproduce the germline sequence, and a read error may be involved. The chain couples TRBV4-1 to TRBJ2-5; the D is unclear. The CDR3 is made up of 14 amino acids. The germline gives CDR1 MGHRA, CDR2 YSYEKL. The CDR3 region has the DNA TGTGCCAGCAGCCCGGAAGATGGTCAAGAGACCCAGTACTTC. Translation: CASSPEDGQETQYF.

This clonotype was detected many times. The chain is built from TRBV24-1 and TRBJ1-5, with 9 bases lining up with TRBD1. The CDR3 runs 14 residues. Unmatched junction bases numbered 1, after V lost 4 bases and J lost 4 bases. Germline CDR1 and CDR2: KGHDR and SFDVKD. CDR3 residues: CATSETGGNQPQHF. The CDR3 DNA follows: TGTGCCACCAGTGAGACAGGGGGAAATCAGCCCCAGCATTTT.

The genes are TRBV20-1 and TRBJ1-5; 9 bases are a match to TRBD1. CDR3 length equals 18 residues. The V segment lost 3 bases and the J segment 3 bases; nucleotides outside the gene matches: 15. CDR1 DFQATT and CDR2 SNEGSKA come from the germline V gene (reference sequence). The CDR3 bases are TGCAGTGCTAGGGTTCCGGGACAGGGTGGAGGGGACAATCAGCCCCAGCATTTT. Translated, it gives CSARVPGQGGGDNQPQHF.

This clonotype was seen at least ten times. The gene calls are TRBV6-2 or TRBV6-3 and TRBJ2-4; 11 nucleotides match TRBD2. Trimming removed 7 bases from V and 9 bases from J; junction bases left unmatched: 14. Germline assignment: CDR1 MNHEY and CDR2 SVGEGT. The CDR3 loop spans 16 amino acids. The DNA for the CDR3 is TGTGCCAGCATCCCCTCCGGACTAGCGGGTAGGGGCATTCAGTACTTC. It specifies CASIPSGLAGRGIQYF.

CDR3 bases: TGTGCCAGCCAGGAAGTGGGGTGGAGTAGCGGGAGCTCCTACGAGCAGTACTTC. Encoded protein: CASQEVGWSSGSSYEQYF. The chain uses TRBV6-1 and TRBJ2-7, with 9 bases identical to TRBD2. The trim removed 8 bases at V and 0 bases at J, leaving 17 bases unmatched. This CDR3 contains 18 residues. Per germline, CDR1 MNHNS and CDR2 SASEGT.

This clonotype was recorded many times. The chain combines TRBV5-1 with TRBJ1-1; maybe TRBD1 (5 bases). The CDR3 covers 13 residues. The V and J ends lost 5 bases and 4 bases respectively, with 12 bases between them. Germline-derived CDR1 and CDR2 are SGHRS and YFSETQ. The CDR3: CASSQSGGTEAFF. Written as DNA, the CDR3 is TGCGCCAGCAGTCAAAGTGGGGGCACTGAAGCTTTCTTT.

This clonotype has at least ten counts. This chain uses TRBV18 with TRBJ1-1; D ambiguous. V lost 8 bases, J lost 1 base, and 14 bases lay in between. Germline V gene lookup returns CDR1 KGHSH and CDR2 LQKENI. The CDR3 is 14 amino acids. The CDR3 is CASSPLRENTEAFF. The CDR3 DNA reads TGTGCCAGCAGCCCGCTGAGGGAGAACACTGAAGCTTTCTTT.

In its sample, this clonotype was seen many times. The rearrangement joins TRBV20-1 to TRBJ2-5, with D unresolved. The CDR3 runs to 11 residues. Germline V gene data show CDR1 as DFQATT and CDR2 as SNEGSKA (reference sequence). Trimming left V 4 bases short and J 5 bases short, with 8 bases between. CDR3 DNA sequence: TGCAGTGCTAAGATGCGGGAGACCCAGTACTTC. Translation: CSAKMRETQYF.

Of note for this clonotype: This could be a read error, since a much larger clone is one nucleotide away. The CDR3, as DNA: TGTGCCACCAGTGACCCACTAGCGGTCGCGAACACCGGGGAGCTGTCTTTT. Encoded protein: CATSDPLAVANTGELSF. V gene TRBV24-1 combines with J gene TRBJ2-2, with 8 bases aligning to TRBD2. Germline assignment: CDR1 KGHDR and CDR2 SFDVKD. The CDR3 extends over 17 amino acids.

The gene calls are TRBV6-5 and TRBJ1-1; weak D call: TRBD1 (6 bases). From germline, CDR1 is MNHEY and CDR2 SVGAGI. The CDR3 length is 13 residues. The V and J ends lost 4 bases and 6 bases respectively, with 12 bases between them. The CDR3 region has the DNA TGTGCCAGCAGTTTGTCGGGGGCCCCTGAAGCTTTCTTT. This gives the protein CASSLSGAPEAFF.

At least ten counts were recorded for this clonotype. The chain combines TRBV12-3 or TRBV12-4 with TRBJ1-3; no clear D. The V and J ends lost 2 bases and 8 bases respectively, with 7 bases between them. The CDR3 is 12 residues long. The CDR3 spells CASSLNGYTIYF. Here the CDR3 DNA reads TGTGCCAGCAGTTTAAACGGGTACACCATATATTTT.

V usage is TRBV12-3 or TRBV12-4 and J usage is TRBJ2-4; TRBD1 matches 7 bases. The CDR3 loop spans 14 amino acids. Trimming took 4 bases from V and 11 from J; bases not matched to a gene: 11. Written as DNA, the CDR3 is TGTGCCAGCAGTTCAAACAAACAGGGGCCAGTTCAGTACTTC. Encoded protein: CASSSNKQGPVQYF.

The chain uses TRBV9 and TRBJ2-2, with a tentative D call TRBD2 (5 bases). CDR1 SGDLS and CDR2 YYNGEE come from the germline V gene. CDR3 length equals 14 residues. With 4 bases removed from V and 7 bases from J, the gap between germline ends came to 14 bases. CDR3 protein: CASSPHAGGGELFF. The CDR3 coding sequence is TGTGCCAGCAGCCCCCATGCGGGCGGCGGGGAGCTGTTTTTT.

This clonotype was recorded at least ten times. V is TRBV9 and J is TRBJ1-2, with TRBD1 matching 9 bases. Germline CDR1 reads SGDLS; CDR2 reads YYNGEE. CDR3 size: 15 residues. With V trimmed by 3 bases and J by 4 bases, 7 bases remained unmatched. CDR3 protein: CASSGEQGALYGYTF. The CDR3 nucleotides read TGTGCCAGCAGCGGCGAACAGGGGGCCCTCTATGGCTACACCTTC.

The sample holds many counts of this clonotype. The genes are TRBV28 and TRBJ1-2, with 9 bases identical to TRBD1. Unmatched junction bases numbered 5, after V lost 11 bases and J lost 7 bases. Germline values: CDR1 MDHEN, CDR2 SYDVKM. The CDR3 length is 11 residues. Here the CDR3 DNA reads TGTGCCTGTAAGACAGGGGGTGGCTACACCTTC. As protein: CACKTGGGYTF.

This clonotype appeared many times. The chain carries TRBV9 and TRBJ2-7; weak D call: TRBD2 (6 bases). Germline CDR1 is SGDLS and CDR2 is YYNGEE. Between the trimmed V and J ends, which lost 1 base and 6 bases, there was a span of 11 bases. This CDR3 spans 13 amino acids. The CDR3 sequence: CASSVQGLAEQYF. DNA for the CDR3: TGTGCCAGCAGCGTACAGGGACTTGCCGAGCAGTACTTC.

This clonotype was detected only once. The chain has TRBV30 and TRBJ1-2; possibly TRBD1 for D (5 bases). The V and J ends lost 1 base and 3 bases respectively, with 9 bases between them. This CDR3 has 13 residues. In germline, CDR1 is GTSNPN, CDR2 SVGIG (reference sequence). CDR3 in amino acids: CAWSGRDHYGYTF. In nucleotides, the CDR3 is TGTGCCTGGAGTGGTCGGGACCACTATGGCTACACCTTC. The full variable domain, rest sourced from reference TRBV30 and TRBJ1-2, is SQTIHQWPATLVQPVGSPLSLECTVEGTSNPNLYWYRQAAGRGLQLLFYSVGIGQISSEVPQNLSASRPQDRQFILSSKKLLLSDSGFYLCAWSGRDHYGYTFGSGTRLTVV.

This clonotype was recorded only once. This could be a read error, since a much larger clone is one nucleotide away. V and J are TRBV27 and TRBJ2-7; D not resolved. The CDR3 is 15 amino acids. Germline V gene sequence: CDR1 MNHEY, CDR2 SMNVEV (reference sequence). The germline V and J ends were trimmed by 6 bases and 2 bases, with 17 bases remaining between them. CDR3 protein: CASSQSVGPTYEQYF. DNA of the CDR3: TGTGCCAGCAGCCAATCGGTAGGCCCCACCTACGAGCAGTACTTC.

The table lists this clonotype with many counts. This rearrangement joins TRBV4-1 to TRBJ1-1; no definite D call. The CDR3 has 14 residues. Germline values: CDR1 MGHRA, CDR2 YSYEKL. The V end was cut by 0 bases, the J end by 6 bases, with 11 bases between. The CDR3, as DNA: TGCGCCAGCAGCCAAGAAAACGGTTGGCCTGAAGCTTTCTTT. Amino acids: CASSQENGWPEAFF.

This rearrangement joins TRBV9 to TRBJ1-5; TRBD1 matches at 7 bases. After removal of 4 bases from V and 3 bases from J, the junction contained 4 bases not matched to a gene. Germline lookup yields CDR1 SGDLS and CDR2 YYNGEE. The CDR3 has 14 residues. DNA of the CDR3: TGTGCCAGCAGCCGCGGACAGGCCAATCAGCCCCAGCATTTT. Amino acid sequence: CASSRGQANQPQHF.

The rearrangement links TRBV7-2 to TRBJ2-7; a possible D gene is TRBD2 (6 bases). The CDR3 has 15 amino acids. Between the trimmed V and J ends, which lost 2 bases and 4 bases, there was a span of 15 bases. The germline V gene has CDR1 SGHTA and CDR2 FQGNSA. CDR3 nucleotides: TGTGCCAGCAGCTTAAGTCAGGGAGGCGCATACGAGCAGTACTTC. Its protein product is CASSLSQGGAYEQYF.

This clonotype was seen many times. This chain joins TRBV7-8 and TRBJ2-7; 9 positions agree with TRBD1. V shed 5 bases, J shed 3 bases, and the junction held 8 bases outside the gene matches. This CDR3 region has 15 residues. Germline values: CDR1 SGHVS, CDR2 FQNEAQ. Written as DNA, the CDR3 is TGTGCCAGCAGCGGTACAGGGGGCAGGAACTACGAGCAGTACTTC. Residues: CASSGTGGRNYEQYF.

This clonotype was counted at least ten times. In nucleotides, the CDR3 is TGTGCCAGCAGCTCTGACAGGGTATGGTCCGAAGCTTTCTTT. It yields the protein CASSSDRVWSEAFF. V gene TRBV7-9 combines with J gene TRBJ1-1; 7 nucleotides line up with TRBD1. The CDR3 is 14 residues long. V lost 4 bases to trimming and J lost 8 bases; unmatched junction nucleotides: 10. Looked up from germline, CDR1 is SEHNR and CDR2 is FQNEAQ (reference sequence). Full variable domain (missing parts from reference TRBV7-9 and TRBJ1-1): DTGVSQNPRHKITKRGQNVTFRCDPISEHNRLYWYRQTLGQGPEFLTYFQNEAQLEKSRLLSDRFSAERPKGSFSTLEIQRTEQGDSAMYLCASSSDRVWSEAFFGQGTRLTVV.

V is TRBV20-1 and J is TRBJ1-2; no clear D. CDR1 is DFQATT, CDR2 SNEGSKA, per germline (reference sequence). The CDR3 runs 11 residues. The CDR3, as DNA: TGCGTCCGAAGCGAGGGAGGAGGCTACACCTTC. It is translated as CVRSEGGGYTF.